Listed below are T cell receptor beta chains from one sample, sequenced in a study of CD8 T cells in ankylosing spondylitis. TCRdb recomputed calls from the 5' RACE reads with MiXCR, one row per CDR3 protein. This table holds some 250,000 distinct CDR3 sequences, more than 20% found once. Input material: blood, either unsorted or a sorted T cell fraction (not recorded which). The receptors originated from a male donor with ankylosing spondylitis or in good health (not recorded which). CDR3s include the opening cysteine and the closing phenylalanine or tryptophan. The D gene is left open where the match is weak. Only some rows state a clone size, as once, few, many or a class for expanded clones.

cdr3_nt: TGTGCCAGCAGCCCGAGGACAGGACGCACAGATACGCAGTATTTT; cdr3_aa: CASSPRTGRTDTQYF; d_call: TRBD1; j_call: TRBJ2-3; v_call: TRBV3-1; clone_size: many
cdr3_nt: TGTGCCAGTAGTGAAGGGGTTCAGCCCCAGCATTTT; cdr3_aa: CASSEGVQPQHF; d_call: NA; j_call: TRBJ1-5; v_call: TRBV19; clone_size: once
cdr3_nt: TGTGCCACCAGCGGAGACACCATAGCGACCTACAATGAGCAGTTCTTC; cdr3_aa: CATSGDTIATYNEQFF; d_call: NA; j_call: TRBJ2-1; v_call: TRBV15; clone_size: once
cdr3_nt: TGCAGTGTCACGGACAGGGGGAAAGCTTTCTTT; cdr3_aa: CSVTDRGKAFF; d_call: TRBD1; j_call: TRBJ1-1; v_call: TRBV20-1; clone_size: few
cdr3_nt: TGTGCCAGCAGATTCCAGGGGAGGAACGGGGAGCTGTTTTTT; cdr3_aa: CASRFQGRNGELFF; d_call: NA; j_call: TRBJ2-2; v_call: TRBV28; clone_size: NA
cdr3_nt: TGCAGTGCCCTTGACCCTGCCTCCTACAATGAGCAGTTCTTC; cdr3_aa: CSALDPASYNEQFF; d_call: NA; j_call: TRBJ2-1; v_call: TRBV20-1; clone_size: many
cdr3_nt: TGTGCCGCCTCTGCGCAGTATTTT; cdr3_aa: CAASAQYF; d_call: NA; j_call: TRBJ2-3; v_call: TRBV7-9; clone_size: few
cdr3_nt: TGTGCCAGCAACCAGGGACTAGCCGGGACCCAGTACTTC; cdr3_aa: CASNQGLAGTQYF; d_call: TRBD2; j_call: TRBJ2-5; v_call: TRBV2; clone_size: NA
cdr3_nt: TGTGCCAGCAGCTCAGCAATGGGGCTAGCGGGGGGATACGAGCAGTACTTC; cdr3_aa: CASSSAMGLAGGYEQYF; d_call: TRBD2; j_call: TRBJ2-7; v_call: TRBV7-9; clone_size: NA
cdr3_nt: TGTGCCAGCTCACCGCGGAATGAAAAACTGTTTTTT; cdr3_aa: CASSPRNEKLFF; d_call: NA; j_call: TRBJ1-4; v_call: TRBV6-6; clone_size: many
cdr3_nt: TGCAGTGCTAGAGATGGAGGGTCGAATCAGCCCCAGCATTTT; cdr3_aa: CSARDGGSNQPQHF; d_call: NA; j_call: TRBJ1-5; v_call: TRBV20-1; clone_size: few
cdr3_nt: TGCAGTGCTCCCCCCGGAGGGGTAGCCAAAAACATTCAGTACTTC; cdr3_aa: CSAPPGGVAKNIQYF; d_call: NA; j_call: TRBJ2-4; v_call: TRBV20-1; clone_size: NA
cdr3_nt: TGTGCCAGCAGCCCACAGACAGGGAATGAAAAACTGTTTTTT; cdr3_aa: CASSPQTGNEKLFF; d_call: TRBD1; j_call: TRBJ1-4; v_call: TRBV4-2; clone_size: many
cdr3_nt: TGTGCCAGCAGCTATGGACAGAGCGGGGGGTTCTTC; cdr3_aa: CASSYGQSGGFF; d_call: TRBD2; j_call: TRBJ2-1; v_call: TRBV5-6; clone_size: few
cdr3_nt: TGTGCCAGCAGTTACCCCCGGGACAGGGGGCGCGGTGGCTACACCTTC; cdr3_aa: CASSYPRDRGRGGYTF; d_call: TRBD1; j_call: TRBJ1-2; v_call: TRBV12-3/TRBV12-4; clone_size: many
cdr3_nt: TGCAGCGCCGCACGAGACGCCTACGAGCAGTACTTC; cdr3_aa: CSAARDAYEQYF; d_call: NA; j_call: TRBJ2-7; v_call: TRBV29-1; clone_size: many
cdr3_nt: TGTGCCAGCAGTGGGCGCGGGGGGGCGGAGACCCAGTACTTC; cdr3_aa: CASSGRGGAETQYF; d_call: TRBD2; j_call: TRBJ2-5; v_call: TRBV12-3/TRBV12-4; clone_size: few
cdr3_nt: TGTGCCACCAGCAGAGCCAGGGAAGGCCTTCAGTACTTC; cdr3_aa: CATSRAREGLQYF; d_call: NA; j_call: TRBJ2-4; v_call: TRBV15; clone_size: once
cdr3_nt: TGCAGTGCTCCGGGACTAGCGGGATCCTCCTACAATGAGCAGTTCTTC; cdr3_aa: CSAPGLAGSSYNEQFF; d_call: TRBD2; j_call: TRBJ2-1; v_call: TRBV20-1; clone_size: few
cdr3_nt: TGCAGTGCCTACCTCGGGGGGGCGGGAGATACGCAGTATTTT; cdr3_aa: CSAYLGGAGDTQYF; d_call: TRBD2; j_call: TRBJ2-3; v_call: TRBV20-1; clone_size: NA
cdr3_nt: TGTGCCAGCAGTCGACAACAAAAGACAGGCCGTAGCAATCAGCCCCAGCATTTT; cdr3_aa: CASSRQQKTGRSNQPQHF; d_call: NA; j_call: TRBJ1-5; v_call: TRBV27; clone_size: NA
cdr3_nt: TGTGCCTCTGGCCTCGGGGCCAACGTCCTGACTTTC; cdr3_aa: CASGLGANVLTF; d_call: NA; j_call: TRBJ2-6; v_call: TRBV12-3/TRBV12-4; clone_size: few
cdr3_nt: TGTGCCAGCAGCTTGGATGCGGGGGGGTACAATGAGCAGTTCTTC; cdr3_aa: CASSLDAGGYNEQFF; d_call: TRBD2; j_call: TRBJ2-1; v_call: TRBV5-4; clone_size: NA
cdr3_nt: TGTGCCAGCAGATTACCGGGACACTTTATCTTC; cdr3_aa: CASRLPGHFIF; d_call: NA; j_call: TRBJ2-7; v_call: TRBV2; clone_size: NA
cdr3_nt: TGTGCCAGTAGTATTGGGGCAACTCCAAGCAATCAGCCCCAGCATTTT; cdr3_aa: CASSIGATPSNQPQHF; d_call: NA; j_call: TRBJ1-5; v_call: TRBV19; clone_size: NA
cdr3_nt: TGTGCCAGCAGCCCTAGCGGGGGCGGACAGTTCTTC; cdr3_aa: CASSPSGGGQFF; d_call: TRBD2; j_call: TRBJ2-1; v_call: TRBV3-1; clone_size: NA
cdr3_nt: TGTGCCAGCAGTACCTTCGGGACGGGGACTGAAGCTTTCTTT; cdr3_aa: CASSTFGTGTEAFF; d_call: NA; j_call: TRBJ1-1; v_call: TRBV12-3/TRBV12-4; clone_size: NA
cdr3_nt: TGTGCCAGCAGCCCCGACAGGGATAACACCGGGGAGCTGTTTTTT; cdr3_aa: CASSPDRDNTGELFF; d_call: TRBD1; j_call: TRBJ2-2; v_call: TRBV6-1; clone_size: many
cdr3_nt: TGTGCCAGCAGGGACGACTCTGGGGCCAACGTCCTGACTTTC; cdr3_aa: CASRDDSGANVLTF; d_call: NA; j_call: TRBJ2-6; v_call: TRBV12-3/TRBV12-4; clone_size: many
cdr3_nt: TGCAGCGTTGCCGGGACTAGCTTTAACGAGCAGTACTTC; cdr3_aa: CSVAGTSFNEQYF; d_call: TRBD2; j_call: TRBJ2-7; v_call: TRBV29-1; clone_size: NA
cdr3_nt: TGTGCCAGCAGCCGGACAGATCCTAGCGAGCAGTACTTC; cdr3_aa: CASSRTDPSEQYF; d_call: NA; j_call: TRBJ2-7; v_call: TRBV12-3/TRBV12-4; clone_size: few
cdr3_nt: TGTGCCAGCAGTTTAATGGGTCCGTTGGGTGATACGCAGTATTTT; cdr3_aa: CASSLMGPLGDTQYF; d_call: NA; j_call: TRBJ2-3; v_call: TRBV28; clone_size: NA
cdr3_nt: TGTGCCAGCAGTCAAAACAGGGGGGAGACAGATACGCAGTATTTT; cdr3_aa: CASSQNRGETDTQYF; d_call: TRBD1; j_call: TRBJ2-3; v_call: TRBV2; clone_size: many
cdr3_nt: TGTGCCAGCGGAGACAGGGGTACCACCGGGGAGCTGTTTTTT; cdr3_aa: CASGDRGTTGELFF; d_call: TRBD1; j_call: TRBJ2-2; v_call: TRBV25-1; clone_size: NA
cdr3_nt: TGTGCCAGCAGCGTAGGACAGGGGGATACCTACGAGCAGTACTTC; cdr3_aa: CASSVGQGDTYEQYF; d_call: TRBD1; j_call: TRBJ2-7; v_call: TRBV9; clone_size: NA
cdr3_nt: TGTGCCAGCAGCTTACGGACAGGGTGGAGCAATGAGCAGTTCTTC; cdr3_aa: CASSLRTGWSNEQFF; d_call: TRBD1; j_call: TRBJ2-1; v_call: TRBV13; clone_size: many